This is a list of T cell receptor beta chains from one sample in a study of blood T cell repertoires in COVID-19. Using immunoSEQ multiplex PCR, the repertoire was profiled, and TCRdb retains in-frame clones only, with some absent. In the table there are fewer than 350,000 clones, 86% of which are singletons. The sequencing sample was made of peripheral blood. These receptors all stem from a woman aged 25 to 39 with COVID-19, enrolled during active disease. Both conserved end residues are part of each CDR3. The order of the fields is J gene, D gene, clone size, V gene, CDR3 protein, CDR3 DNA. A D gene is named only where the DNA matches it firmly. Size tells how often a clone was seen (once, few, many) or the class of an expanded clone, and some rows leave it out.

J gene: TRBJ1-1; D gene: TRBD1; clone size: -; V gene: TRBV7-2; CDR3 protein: CASSFRQGNTEAFF; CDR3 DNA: TGTGCCAGCAGCTTTCGACAGGGGAACACTGAAGCTTTCTTT
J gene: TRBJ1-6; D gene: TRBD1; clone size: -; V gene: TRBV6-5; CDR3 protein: CASSYTGQGGRPLHF; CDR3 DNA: TGTGCCAGCAGTTACACGGGACAGGGAGGGAGACCCCTCCACTTT
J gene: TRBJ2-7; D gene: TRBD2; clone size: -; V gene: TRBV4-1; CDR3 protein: CASSQGLARGMLREQYF; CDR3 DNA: TGCGCCAGCAGCCAAGGGCTGGCGCGGGGGATGTTACGAGAGCAGTACTTC
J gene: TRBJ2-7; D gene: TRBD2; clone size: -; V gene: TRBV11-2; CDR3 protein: CASSNTDGGAYEQYF; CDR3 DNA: TGTGCCAGCAGCAACACGGACGGGGGGGCCTACGAGCAGTACTTC
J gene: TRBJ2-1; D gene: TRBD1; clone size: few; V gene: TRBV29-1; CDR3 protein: CSVLGQGYHEQFF; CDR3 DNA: TGCAGCGTCCTCGGACAGGGTTATCATGAGCAGTTCTTC
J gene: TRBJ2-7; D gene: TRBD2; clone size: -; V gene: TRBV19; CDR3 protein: CASSITAGEFMEQYF; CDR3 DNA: TGTGCCAGTAGTATAACGGCGGGGGAATTCATGGAGCAGTACTTC
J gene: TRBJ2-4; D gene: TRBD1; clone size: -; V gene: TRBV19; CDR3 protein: CASSISTGDGNIQYF; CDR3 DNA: TGTGCCAGTAGTATATCAACAGGGGATGGAAACATTCAGTACTTC
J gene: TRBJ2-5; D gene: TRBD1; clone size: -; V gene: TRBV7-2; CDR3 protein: CASSENKDRVSSETQYF; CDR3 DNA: TGTGCCAGCAGCGAAAATAAAGACAGGGTGTCTTCAGAGACCCAGTACTTC
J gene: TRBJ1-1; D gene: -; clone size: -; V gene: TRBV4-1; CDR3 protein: CASSQGGHEAFF; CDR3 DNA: TGCGCCAGCAGCCAAGGGGGCCATGAAGCTTTCTTT
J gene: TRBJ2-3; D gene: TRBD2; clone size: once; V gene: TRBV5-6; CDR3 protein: CASSASGGGDTQYF; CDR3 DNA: TGTGCCAGCAGCGCCAGCGGGGGTGGAGATACGCAGTATTTT
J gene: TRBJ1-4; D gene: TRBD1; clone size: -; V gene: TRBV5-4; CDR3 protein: CASSRSTGGQNEKLFF; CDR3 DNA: TGTGCCAGCAGCAGGTCCACAGGGGGCCAAAATGAAAAACTGTTTTTT
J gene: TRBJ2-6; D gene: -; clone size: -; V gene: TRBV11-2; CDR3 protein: CASSPGHGRANVLTF; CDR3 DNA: TGTGCCAGCAGCCCCGGACACGGACGGGCCAACGTCCTGACTTTC
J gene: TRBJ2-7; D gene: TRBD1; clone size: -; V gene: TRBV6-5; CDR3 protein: CASSYSSGGAGEQYF; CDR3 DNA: TGTGCCAGCAGTTACTCGTCAGGGGGCGCGGGGGAGCAGTACTTC
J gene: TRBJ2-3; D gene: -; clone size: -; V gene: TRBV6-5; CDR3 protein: CASSSGQIVPDTQYF; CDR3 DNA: TGTGCCAGCAGTTCCGGACAAATTGTTCCAGATACGCAGTATTTT